Listed here are 2 T cell receptor beta chains from one sample, sequenced in a study of cytomegalovirus exposure and HLA in healthy donors. It was with 60 Vbeta and 13 Jbeta primers that the PCR ran. The method was immunoSEQ multiplex PCR; TCRdb's version includes in-frame clones alone and lacks a portion of them. There are roughly 130,000 clones in the sample; about 70% occur only once, and over 2% lies in the top ten. Sequencing was done on a sample of PBMCs. The receptors derive from a woman aged 35 to 49 in good health and CMV-seropositive.

The chain couples TRBV5-5 to TRBJ1-3; 10 bases agree with TRBD1. Unmatched junction bases numbered 5, after V lost 4 bases and J lost 1 base. Germline CDR1 SGHKS, CDR2 YYEKEE (reference sequence). The CDR3 sequence is 16 residues long. CDR3 in amino acids: CASSPRGQGSGNTIYF. For the CDR3, the DNA is TGTGCCAGCAGCCCTCGGGGACAGGGGTCTGGAAACACCATATATTTT.

The chain is built from TRBV30 and TRBJ2-3, with D tentatively TRBD2 (5 bases). V was cut by 2 bases and J by 4 bases, with 13 bases left in between. The length of the CDR3 is 14 residues. CDR1 and CDR2 (germline): GTSNPN, SVGIG (reference sequence). DNA of the CDR3: TGTGCCTGGAGTTCCCTTGGAGGCGCAGATACGCAGTATTTT. Translated, it gives CAWSSLGGADTQYF.